The rows below give T cell receptor beta chains drawn from one sample of a study of cytomegalovirus exposure and HLA in healthy donors. Assay: immunoSEQ multiplex PCR; the TCRdb copy retains only in-frame clones and omits some. The sample carries about 120,000 clones, roughly 87% recorded once. Sample: PBMCs. Receptors originate from a woman between 18 and 29 years old in good health and CMV-seronegative. CDR3s include the opening cysteine and the closing phenylalanine or tryptophan. A D gene is named only where the DNA matches it firmly. Rows give clone size only sometimes, using once, few, many, or a class for an expanded clone.

d_call: TRBD2; clone_size: few; j_call: TRBJ2-5; v_call: TRBV5-1; cdr3_nt: TGCGCCAGCGGGGTTGGGACTAGCGGGAGAGAGACCCAGTACTTC; cdr3_aa: CASGVGTSGRETQYF
d_call: NA; clone_size: once; j_call: TRBJ1-1; v_call: TRBV19; cdr3_nt: TGTGCCAGTAGGGCGGGGAACACTGAAGCTTTCTTT; cdr3_aa: CASRAGNTEAFF
d_call: NA; clone_size: NA; j_call: TRBJ2-7; v_call: TRBV7-6; cdr3_nt: TGTGCCAGCAGCCCCGGACTTTCCTACGAGCAGTACTTC; cdr3_aa: CASSPGLSYEQYF
d_call: NA; clone_size: NA; j_call: TRBJ1-2; v_call: TRBV14; cdr3_nt: TGTGCCAGCAGCCATTCCAGCGGATTCTATGGCTACACCTTC; cdr3_aa: CASSHSSGFYGYTF
d_call: NA; clone_size: NA; j_call: TRBJ2-2; v_call: TRBV9; cdr3_nt: TGTGCCAGCAGCCCCCACGGGAGTACCGGGGAGCTGTTTTTT; cdr3_aa: CASSPHGSTGELFF
d_call: TRBD1; clone_size: few; j_call: TRBJ2-1; v_call: TRBV6-6; cdr3_nt: TGTGCCAGCAGCCTTTCCGGGACAGACTCCTACAATGAGCAGTTCTTC; cdr3_aa: CASSLSGTDSYNEQFF
d_call: TRBD1; clone_size: NA; j_call: TRBJ1-4; v_call: TRBV19; cdr3_nt: TGTGCCAGTACCCCCCGGGACAGGGGGCATACTAATGAAAAACTGTTTTTT; cdr3_aa: CASTPRDRGHTNEKLFF
d_call: TRBD2; clone_size: NA; j_call: TRBJ2-4; v_call: TRBV7-6; cdr3_nt: TGTGCCAGCAGCCCGACTAGCGGGAGCATTCAGTACTTC; cdr3_aa: CASSPTSGSIQYF
d_call: TRBD1; clone_size: NA; j_call: TRBJ1-5; v_call: TRBV15; cdr3_nt: TGTGCCACCAGCAGACGGACAGGCCCTCGCAATCAGCCCCAGCATTTT; cdr3_aa: CATSRRTGPRNQPQHF
d_call: NA; clone_size: NA; j_call: TRBJ1-6; v_call: TRBV19; cdr3_nt: TGTGCCAGTAGTGCCGAGCCCAGGGGCTATAATTCACCCCTCCACTTT; cdr3_aa: CASSAEPRGYNSPLHF
d_call: NA; clone_size: NA; j_call: TRBJ2-3; v_call: TRBV19; cdr3_nt: TGTGCCAGCCGGGGGTACGCAGATACGCAGTATTTT; cdr3_aa: CASRGYADTQYF
d_call: TRBD2; clone_size: NA; j_call: TRBJ2-1; v_call: TRBV7-6; cdr3_nt: TGTGCCAGCAGCACTAGCGCATCTACAGGCAATGAGCAGTTCTTC; cdr3_aa: CASSTSASTGNEQFF
d_call: NA; clone_size: once; j_call: TRBJ2-2; v_call: TRBV21-1; cdr3_nt: TGTGCCAGCAGCAAAGAGGGCGGGAGGGATGAGAACACCGGGGAGCTGTTTTTT; cdr3_aa: CASSKEGGRDENTGELFF
d_call: TRBD2; clone_size: NA; j_call: TRBJ2-1; v_call: TRBV7-3; cdr3_nt: TGTGCCAGCAGCTCCAGGACTAGCGCGGGTGAGCAGTTCTTC; cdr3_aa: CASSSRTSAGEQFF
d_call: NA; clone_size: NA; j_call: TRBJ2-7; v_call: TRBV18; cdr3_nt: TGTGCCAGCTCACCGGCAGAAGGGGTCTACGAGCAGTACTTC; cdr3_aa: CASSPAEGVYEQYF
d_call: TRBD1; clone_size: NA; j_call: TRBJ1-2; v_call: TRBV5-4; cdr3_nt: TGTGCCAGCAGCCACCCCGGTTCGGGACAGGGATATGGCTACACCTTC; cdr3_aa: CASSHPGSGQGYGYTF
d_call: NA; clone_size: NA; j_call: TRBJ1-1; v_call: TRBV29-1; cdr3_nt: TGCAGCGGCCTTGAGACACCGAACACTGAAGCTTTCTTT; cdr3_aa: CSGLETPNTEAFF
d_call: TRBD1; clone_size: NA; j_call: TRBJ1-4; v_call: TRBV5-6; cdr3_nt: TGTGCCAGCAGCTTGATCGGGGGCGGAGGGGGCGAAAAACTGTTTTTT; cdr3_aa: CASSLIGGGGGEKLFF
d_call: NA; clone_size: NA; j_call: TRBJ1-1; v_call: TRBV7-9; cdr3_nt: TGTGCCAGCAGCCCAGAACAGGATATAATGAACACTGAAGCTTTCTTT; cdr3_aa: CASSPEQDIMNTEAFF
d_call: TRBD2; clone_size: few; j_call: TRBJ2-2; v_call: TRBV6-4; cdr3_nt: TGTGCCAGCAGTGACTCAGCTAGCGGCCCCACCGGGGAGCTGTTTTTT; cdr3_aa: CASSDSASGPTGELFF
d_call: NA; clone_size: few; j_call: TRBJ2-7; v_call: TRBV6-4; cdr3_nt: TGTGCCAGCAGTGCTTGCGACGAGCAGTACTTC; cdr3_aa: CASSACDEQYF
d_call: TRBD1; clone_size: once; j_call: TRBJ1-1; v_call: TRBV5-1; cdr3_nt: TGCGCCAGCAGCACAACGCGACAGGGGGCTATAGAAGCTTTCTTT; cdr3_aa: CASSTTRQGAIEAFF
d_call: NA; clone_size: NA; j_call: TRBJ1-2; v_call: TRBV6-5; cdr3_nt: TGTGCCAGCAGTTATAACTTTCTTTCAAACTATGGCTACACCTTC; cdr3_aa: CASSYNFLSNYGYTF
d_call: TRBD2; clone_size: NA; j_call: TRBJ2-3; v_call: TRBV4-1; cdr3_nt: TGCGCCAGCAGCCGGGTAAAATCTAGCGGCCCCCCAGATACGCAGTATTTT; cdr3_aa: CASSRVKSSGPPDTQYF
d_call: TRBD1; clone_size: NA; j_call: TRBJ1-4; v_call: TRBV19; cdr3_nt: TGTGCCAGTTCTACCATCGGATCCGGGACAGGGGGCTGGAAGGGATTTAATGAAAAACTGTTTTTT; cdr3_aa: CASSTIGSGTGGWKGFNEKLFF
d_call: TRBD2; clone_size: NA; j_call: TRBJ2-1; v_call: TRBV11-3; cdr3_nt: TGTGCCAGCAGCTTAGAGGCGGGAGGGGGGTACAATGAGCAGTTCTTC; cdr3_aa: CASSLEAGGGYNEQFF
d_call: NA; clone_size: NA; j_call: TRBJ1-1; v_call: TRBV4-1; cdr3_nt: TGCGCCAGCTCCCTAGGGGACACTGAAGCTTTCTTT; cdr3_aa: CASSLGDTEAFF
d_call: TRBD1; clone_size: NA; j_call: TRBJ1-2; v_call: TRBV5-1; cdr3_nt: TGCGCCAGCAGCGGAGGGACAGGGTCCCACTATGGCTACACCTTC; cdr3_aa: CASSGGTGSHYGYTF
d_call: TRBD2; clone_size: NA; j_call: TRBJ2-1; v_call: TRBV11-2; cdr3_nt: TGTGCCAGCAGCTTAAGGGCCCTAGCGGGAGGGAATGAGCAGTTCTTC; cdr3_aa: CASSLRALAGGNEQFF
d_call: TRBD2; clone_size: NA; j_call: TRBJ2-1; v_call: TRBV4-1; cdr3_nt: TGCGCCAGCAGCCTCGGGACTAGCCTGATGAATGAGCAGTTCTTC; cdr3_aa: CASSLGTSLMNEQFF
d_call: TRBD1; clone_size: NA; j_call: TRBJ1-2; v_call: TRBV9; cdr3_nt: TGTGCCAGCAGCGCCGGGACAGGGAGAAATGGTGGCTACACCTTC; cdr3_aa: CASSAGTGRNGGYTF
d_call: NA; clone_size: NA; j_call: TRBJ1-5; v_call: TRBV19; cdr3_nt: TGTGCCAGTAGTATAAGGGAGGATTTAGGGGGCAATCAGCCCCAGCATTTT; cdr3_aa: CASSIREDLGGNQPQHF
d_call: TRBD2; clone_size: few; j_call: TRBJ2-3; v_call: TRBV18; cdr3_nt: TGTGCCAGCTCACCCTCCCAGGGGATTAGCGGGAGAGGGAATACGCAGTATTTT; cdr3_aa: CASSPSQGISGRGNTQYF
d_call: TRBD1; clone_size: NA; j_call: TRBJ2-7; v_call: TRBV5-1; cdr3_nt: TGCGCCAGCAGCCTGGGACAGATCTACGAGCAGTACTTC; cdr3_aa: CASSLGQIYEQYF
d_call: NA; clone_size: NA; j_call: TRBJ1-5; v_call: TRBV4-3; cdr3_nt: TGCGCCAGCAGCCAGGGAGGGGGGAAAGGGAATCAGCCCCAGCATTTT; cdr3_aa: CASSQGGGKGNQPQHF
d_call: NA; clone_size: NA; j_call: TRBJ2-1; v_call: TRBV7-3; cdr3_nt: TGTGCCAGCAGCACCCACGGGGGTGATTACAATGAGCAGTTCTTC; cdr3_aa: CASSTHGGDYNEQFF
d_call: NA; clone_size: NA; j_call: TRBJ1-1; v_call: TRBV2; cdr3_nt: TGTGCCAGCACCCAAGCGGGCGTGAACACTGAAGCTTTCTTT; cdr3_aa: CASTQAGVNTEAFF
d_call: TRBD2; clone_size: NA; j_call: TRBJ2-5; v_call: TRBV5-1; cdr3_nt: TGCGCCAGCAGCTCGACAGCGGGACAAGAGACCCAGTACTTC; cdr3_aa: CASSSTAGQETQYF
d_call: NA; clone_size: NA; j_call: TRBJ2-3; v_call: TRBV5-1; cdr3_nt: TGCGCCAGCAGCTTCTCTAGCTCTAGCACAGATACGCAGTATTTT; cdr3_aa: CASSFSSSSTDTQYF
d_call: NA; clone_size: NA; j_call: TRBJ1-5; v_call: TRBV27; cdr3_nt: TGTGCCAGCAGTTTAAGAGGAAATCGGCCCCAGCATTTT; cdr3_aa: CASSLRGNRPQHF
d_call: TRBD1; clone_size: NA; j_call: TRBJ2-7; v_call: TRBV9; cdr3_nt: TGTGCCAGCAGCGTAACGGGACAGACTCCCTCCGAGCAGTACTTC; cdr3_aa: CASSVTGQTPSEQYF
d_call: TRBD2; clone_size: NA; j_call: TRBJ2-3; v_call: TRBV7-9; cdr3_nt: TGTGCCAGCAGCGCAGAGACTAGCGGGGGGGAAACTAGCACAGATACGCAGTATTTT; cdr3_aa: CASSAETSGGETSTDTQYF
d_call: NA; clone_size: few; j_call: TRBJ2-1; v_call: TRBV7-2; cdr3_nt: TGTGCCAGCAGCCCGTTTCAACATGGTCGGTGGGCGTTTAGCAATGAGCAGTTCTTC; cdr3_aa: CASSPFQHGRWAFSNEQFF
d_call: TRBD1; clone_size: NA; j_call: TRBJ2-7; v_call: TRBV30; cdr3_nt: TGTGCCTGGAAGACCGGGACAGCTACCTACGAGCAGTACTTC; cdr3_aa: CAWKTGTATYEQYF
d_call: NA; clone_size: NA; j_call: TRBJ1-6; v_call: TRBV7-6; cdr3_nt: TGTGCCAGCAGCGAAGGACAGAGCTTGACCCTCCACTTT; cdr3_aa: CASSEGQSLTLHF
d_call: NA; clone_size: NA; j_call: TRBJ2-2; v_call: TRBV5-4; cdr3_nt: TGTGCCAGCAGCTTGGCCGGTGGGAACACCGGGGAGCTGTTTTTT; cdr3_aa: CASSLAGGNTGELFF
d_call: TRBD1; clone_size: NA; j_call: TRBJ1-6; v_call: TRBV28; cdr3_nt: TGTGCCAGCAGTCCCCCGGGACAGGTTGGTTCACCCCTCCACTTT; cdr3_aa: CASSPPGQVGSPLHF
d_call: NA; clone_size: NA; j_call: TRBJ1-3; v_call: TRBV6-5; cdr3_nt: TGTGCCAGCACCCGAGACGGGGGAGGAAACACCATATATTTT; cdr3_aa: CASTRDGGGNTIYF
d_call: NA; clone_size: NA; j_call: TRBJ2-7; v_call: TRBV5-6; cdr3_nt: TGTGCCAGCAGCTTGGACAGGGAGAAGCAGTACTTC; cdr3_aa: CASSLDREKQYF
d_call: NA; clone_size: NA; j_call: TRBJ2-2; v_call: TRBV25-1; cdr3_nt: TGTGCCAGCAGTGATAGCAGGGCGGCCACCGGGGAGCTGTTTTTT; cdr3_aa: CASSDSRAATGELFF
d_call: TRBD1; clone_size: NA; j_call: TRBJ1-2; v_call: TRBV10-2; cdr3_nt: TGCGCCAGCAGTGAATCCGGGACAGGGGTGGGTGAGGGCTACACCTTC; cdr3_aa: CASSESGTGVGEGYTF
d_call: NA; clone_size: NA; j_call: TRBJ2-7; v_call: TRBV21-1; cdr3_nt: TGTGCCAGCAGCAAAGGATGGCCTAGCGGGGAGTCCTACGAGCAGTACTTC; cdr3_aa: CASSKGWPSGESYEQYF
d_call: TRBD1; clone_size: NA; j_call: TRBJ2-1; v_call: TRBV27; cdr3_nt: TGTGCCAGCACCCCTTCGACAGGGTTGAATGAGCAGTTCTTC; cdr3_aa: CASTPSTGLNEQFF
d_call: TRBD1; clone_size: NA; j_call: TRBJ1-5; v_call: TRBV18; cdr3_nt: TGTGCCAGCTCCCCCGGGACAGGGGGTTGGTCGATCAATCAGCCCCAGCATTTT; cdr3_aa: CASSPGTGGWSINQPQHF